This record covers a single TCR beta chain. Its antigen is unknown. No clone much larger than this one lies a single base away; base qualities are absent. Different DNA sequences within this sample yield the same CDR3. This sample stems from a study of shared clonotypes between healthy human individuals (dated by TCRdb to between 2020 and 2021). Broadly, across the study: The cohort included a few men and two women between 18 and 49 years of age. For each donor, CD4 naive and CD4 memory were each given three plates, CD8 naive was given two plates, and CD8 memory was given one plate. Blood TCR repertoires of a handful of healthy adults were deeply sequenced to estimate repertoire size and the extent of clonotype sharing between individuals. Libraries were prepared and TCR repertoires were sequenced by different laboratories using diverse techniques, in order to increase sequencing depth and limit assay-specific biases. Per donor, leukapheresis produced somewhere between about 0.9 and 9.5 billion PBMCs. Points the paper makes about the study in general: The small number of donors limited the genetic and exposure-history diversity represented. Sampling was restricted to blood, and TCR repertoires in tissues likely differ from the TCR repertoires found in blood. Higher generation probabilities were observed for clonotypes shared by all four sorted-subset donors than for non-shared clonotypes. Roughly 5% of naive CD4, 3.5% of naive CD8, about 2.5% of memory CD4, and 0.35% to 0.4% of memory CD8 clonotypes were shared across several donors. Pairwise subsampling led to the expectation that sequencing depth would affect the degree of clonotype sharing among donors. Larger estimated clonotype richness was generally found for naive subsets than for memory subsets. Even with the large sequencing depth, rarefaction of the sorted-subset datasets indicated that sequencing was incomplete.

CDR1 and CDR2, per the germline V gene, are LGHNA and YSLEER. From V the trimming removes 3 bases and from J it removes 2 bases, while the gene matches leave 2 bases of the junction unaccounted for. The CDR3 runs 15 residues from the cysteine to the phenylalanine. The read is trimmed to its CDR3 DNA, 45 bases read in frame from base 1. CD8 naive samples consisted of CD45RO-negative cells that were positively selected for CCR7, yielding a CD45RA+CCR7+ population without TemRA cells. The donors were healthy, HIV-negative adults with no recently reported acute infections or vaccinations. Only Caucasian adults living in Nashville, Tennessee, USA were represented among the donors. After blood collection by leukapheresis, PBMCs were isolated using Ficoll-Histopaque density gradient centrifugation and then cryopreserved in the vapor phase of liquid nitrogen. Analytical flow cytometry was used to check the purity and quantity of every magnetically sorted T cell population. Genomic DNA was isolated from each sorted fraction and quantified by UV absorbance on a Nanodrop 2000c.

Using the deep immunoSEQ assay, multiplex PCR amplified TCR CDR3 regions from genomic DNA. Extracted genomic DNA from each cell subset was spread evenly across all wells of several immunoSEQ 96-well plates, with each plate serving as a replicate. For sorted subsets, 200 to 250 ng genomic DNA, equal to about 30,000 T cell genomes, was loaded into each replicate PCR. Purified libraries were quantified with a Qubit 3.0 fluorometer, sized on a Bioanalyzer 2100, and re-quantified with the KAPA Library Quantification kit. Every immunoSEQ 96-well plate was sequenced on a dedicated single-read 150-cycle Illumina NextSeq 550 flow cell. In the source study's methods: Because only junctional sequences without quality scores were contained in the immunoSEQ output, filtering matching that applied to full-length reads could not be performed. To assign V/J genes and CDR3, sequences were annotated against IMGT germline references using PyIR, a Python wrapper for IgBLAST v1.9. Any read was removed if the V/J assignment was weak (E-value above 1e-6), the CDR3 was missing, or the read contained stop codons, out-of-frame junctions, or ambiguous translated residues. A V3J clonotype was defined by an identical inferred V gene, J gene, and CDR3 amino acid sequence. To compute the percentage overlap between repertoires, the number of shared unique clonotypes was divided by the size of the smaller repertoire. RTK rarefaction, the Chao1 estimator, and Recon v2.1 estimates of unobserved clonotypes were used to assess repertoire richness. Generation probabilities were computed with OLGA for all TCRbeta clonotypes obtained by the gDNA method from a few donors. Not all clones reach the TCRdb copy of this immuneACCESS table, which keeps in-frame sequences only. Checked studies attribute under half of the gap to unresolved V genes and leave the rest unexplained. V and J calls and clone size come straight from that table; D and trimming were deduced from the DNA. Here the sample has millions of clones; about 95% occur a single time. The ten top clones hold around 1.1% of the sample.

This clonotype was obtained from a man between 18 and 35 years old in good health. This chain joins TRBV4-3 to TRBJ2-7, with TRBD1 matching 12 junction bases. The sample comprised naive CD8+ T cells sorted from blood. The cell subset or site label corresponds to: CD45RA+CCR7+. The CDR3 loop reads CASSQGQGAPYEQYF. The DNA sequence is TGCGCCAGCAGCCAGGGACAGGGGGCTCCCTACGAGCAGTACTTC.